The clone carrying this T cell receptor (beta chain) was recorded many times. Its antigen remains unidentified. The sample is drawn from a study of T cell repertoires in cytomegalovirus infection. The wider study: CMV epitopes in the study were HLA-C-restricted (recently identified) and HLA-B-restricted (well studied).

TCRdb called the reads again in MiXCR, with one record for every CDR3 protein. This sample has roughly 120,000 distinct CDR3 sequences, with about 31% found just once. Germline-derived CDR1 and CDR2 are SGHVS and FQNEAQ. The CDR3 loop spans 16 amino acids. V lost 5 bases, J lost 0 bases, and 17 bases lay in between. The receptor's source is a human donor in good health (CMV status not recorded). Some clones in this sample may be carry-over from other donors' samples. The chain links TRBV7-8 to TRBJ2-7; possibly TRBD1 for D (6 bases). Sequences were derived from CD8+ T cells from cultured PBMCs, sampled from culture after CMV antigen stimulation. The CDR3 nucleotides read TGTGCCAGCAGCCCCGCTTGGGGCAGGGGCTCCTACGAGCAGTACTTC. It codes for CASSPAWGRGSYEQYF.